This T cell receptor beta chain was found in a study of CD8 T cells in Susac syndrome. About the research overall: The Susac syndrome patients were therapy-naive, on corticosteroids, or on intravenous immunoglobulin alone at blood draw. Study findings and constraints: Clonal expansion involving Susac CD8+ cells peaked in TEMRA cells and active patients.

CDR1 is SEHNR, CDR2 FQNEAQ, per germline (reference sequence). V shed 4 bases and J shed 4 bases, with 8 bases lying between them. The length of the CDR3 is 13 residues. About this clonotype itself: Its antigen is unknown.

RNA was extracted with the RNeasy kit, and a quantity of about 0.45 to 1 ug was reverse transcribed using random hexamers. TCRdb re-called the immunoSEQ multiplex PCR reads through MiXCR, storing one row per CDR3 protein. The sample contains 100,000 to 150,000 distinct CDR3 sequences, about 93% of which appear only once. The genes are TRBV7-9 and TRBJ1-5; D ambiguous. Material for sequencing was CD8+ T cells from PBMCs. The sequence derives from a human donor with Susac syndrome. CDR3 amino acids: CASSSKGNQPQHF. The CDR3 region has the DNA TGTGCCAGCAGCTCAAAGGGTAATCAGCCCCAGCATTTT.